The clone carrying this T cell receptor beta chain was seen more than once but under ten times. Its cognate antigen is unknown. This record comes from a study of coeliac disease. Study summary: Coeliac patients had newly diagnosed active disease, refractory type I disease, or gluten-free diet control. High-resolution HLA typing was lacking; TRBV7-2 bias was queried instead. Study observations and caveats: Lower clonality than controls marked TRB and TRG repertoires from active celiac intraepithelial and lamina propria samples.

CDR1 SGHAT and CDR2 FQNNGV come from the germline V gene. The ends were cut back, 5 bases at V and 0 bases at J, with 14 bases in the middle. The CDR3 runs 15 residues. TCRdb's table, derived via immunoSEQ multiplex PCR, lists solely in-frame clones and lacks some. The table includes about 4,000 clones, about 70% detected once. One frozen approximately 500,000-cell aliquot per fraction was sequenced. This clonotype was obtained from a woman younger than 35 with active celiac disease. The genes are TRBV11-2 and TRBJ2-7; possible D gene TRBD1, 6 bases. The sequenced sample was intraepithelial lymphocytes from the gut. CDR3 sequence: CASSIRQAYSYEQYF. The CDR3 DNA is TGTGCCAGCAGCATACGACAGGCATACTCCTACGAGCAGTACTTC.